Shown below are 23 T cell receptor beta chains from a single sample sequenced in a study of blood T cell repertoires in COVID-19. Only in-frame clones appear in the TCRdb table, and some are missing; sequencing was by immunoSEQ multiplex PCR. The table records about 210,000 clones, approximately 91% of them present only once. The sequenced sample consisted of peripheral blood. The receptor source for this set is a man aged 40-50 years with acute or convalescent COVID-19.

The rearrangement links TRBV2 to TRBJ2-7; 10 positions match TRBD2. Germline V CDR1 and CDR2: SNHLY, FYNNEI. The CDR3 length is 14 residues. The junction had 2 bases not matched to a gene; V was cut back by 4 bases and J by 2 bases. Here the CDR3 reads CASSGLAGAYEQYF. The CDR3 nucleotides are TGTGCCAGCAGTGGGCTAGCGGGAGCCTACGAGCAGTACTTC.

This chain links TRBV19 with TRBJ1-1; 8 bases match TRBD1. The CDR3 sequence is 14 residues long. J lost 4 bases, V lost 3 bases, and 4 bases had no gene match. Germline CDR1 is LNHDA and CDR2 is SQIVND (reference sequence). CDR3 residues: CASSMGTGGTEAFF. The CDR3 nucleotides read TGTGCCAGTAGTATGGGCACAGGGGGCACTGAAGCTTTCTTT.

This chain uses TRBV24-1 with TRBJ2-5; D is undetermined. Deletions cut 2 bases from V and 3 bases from J, with 6 bases between. CDR3 length equals 13 residues. The germline CDR1 and CDR2 sequences are KGHDR and SFDVKD. The CDR3 nucleotides read TGTGCCACCAGTGATTCCGTAAAAGAGACCCAGTACTTC. Amino acid sequence: CATSDSVKETQYF.

DNA of the CDR3: TGTGCCAGCAGCGGGGACAGGGCGGCGGGTAGCACCGGGGAGCTGTTTTTT. It yields the protein CASSGDRAAGSTGELFF. The chain combines TRBV7-9 with TRBJ2-2; 9 bases fit TRBD1. This CDR3 has 17 residues. Germline trimming cut 5 bases from V and 4 bases from J; bases unmatched to any gene: 11. Germline V CDR1 and CDR2: SEHNR, FQNEAQ (reference sequence).

The J gene is TRBJ2-2, the V gene TRBV6-4, with D tentatively TRBD1 (6 bases). Germline values: CDR1 MRHNA, CDR2 SNTAGT. V was clipped by 3 bases and J by 6 bases, with 8 bases between them. The CDR3 totals 13 residues. The CDR3 nucleotides are TGTGCCAGCAGTGAACAGGGAGCCGGGGAGCTGTTTTTT. Its protein product is CASSEQGAGELFF.

This rearrangement joins TRBV6-5 to TRBJ1-5; a weak D match, TRBD1 (5 bases). V lost 0 bases and J 5 bases, leaving 11 bases between the germline ends. The CDR3 is made up of 15 amino acids. Germline V gene sequence: CDR1 MNHEY, CDR2 SVGAGI. CDR3 in amino acids: CASSYSARVDQPQHF. The CDR3 bases are TGTGCCAGCAGTTACTCGGCCAGGGTCGATCAGCCCCAGCATTTT.

V is TRBV6-6 and J is TRBJ1-1; D uncertain. CDR1 and CDR2 from the germline V gene are MNHNY and SVGAGI (reference sequence). The CDR3 is 13 residues long. Deletions cut 2 bases from V and 2 bases from J, with 6 bases between. The CDR3 sequence is CASSYGSNTEAFF. The DNA of the CDR3 is TGTGCCAGCAGTTACGGGAGTAACACTGAAGCTTTCTTT.

The chain uses TRBV27 and TRBJ1-1, with a tentative D call TRBD1 (5 bases). This CDR3 contains 13 residues. The germline CDR1 and CDR2 sequences are MNHEY and SMNVEV (reference sequence). V was shortened by 4 bases and J by 7 bases, with 13 bases between the two germline ends. CDR3 amino acids: CASSSLRRGEAFF. The DNA for the CDR3 is TGTGCCAGCAGTTCCCTTCGGAGGGGTGAAGCTTTCTTT.

V usage is TRBV3-1 (or the pseudogene TRBV3-2) and J usage is TRBJ2-7, with D perhaps matching TRBD2 (6 bases). The CDR3 runs to 15 residues. CDR1 is LGHDT, CDR2 YNNKEL, per germline (reference sequence). V gave up 0 bases and J gave up 2 bases, with 11 bases separating them. CDR3: CASSQEGGGAYEQYF. DNA of the CDR3: TGTGCCAGCAGCCAAGAGGGAGGAGGTGCCTACGAGCAGTACTTC.

This chain uses TRBV9 with TRBJ1-2; TRBD1 aligns across 7 bases. CDR1 is SGDLS, CDR2 YYNGEE, per germline. The CDR3 loop spans 15 amino acids. Germline trimming cut 4 bases from V and 8 bases from J; bases unmatched to any gene: 14. CDR3 coding DNA: TGTGCCAGCAGCCCCAAGTACAGCAGGGGGGACGGCTACACCTTC. Translation gives CASSPKYSRGDGYTF.

The chain employs TRBV5-4 and TRBJ2-7; the match to TRBD1 covers 8 bases. Germline-derived CDR1 and CDR2 are SGHNT and YYREEE (reference sequence). The J segment lost 3 bases and the V segment lost 1 base, leaving 9 bases of the junction unmatched. The CDR3 has 16 amino acids. The CDR3: CASSLSPGQEDYEQYF. The CDR3 region has the DNA TGTGCCAGCAGCTTGTCCCCGGGACAGGAGGACTACGAGCAGTACTTC.

The chain joins TRBV5-1 to TRBJ1-2, with 9 bases lining up with TRBD1. This CDR3 has 16 residues. The ends lost 0 bases at V and 0 bases at J; junction bases unmatched: 3. Germline CDR1 SGHRS, CDR2 YFSETQ. The CDR3 region has the DNA TGCGCCAGCAGCTTGGATGGGACAGGGCCTAACTATGGCTACACCTTC. Protein: CASSLDGTGPNYGYTF. The full variable domain, completed using reference TRBV5-1 and TRBJ1-2, is KAGVTQTPRYLIKTRGQQVTLSCSPISGHRSVSWYQQTPGQGLQFLFEYFSETQRNKGNFPGRFSGRQFSNSRSEMNVSTLELGDSALYLCASSLDGTGPNYGYTFGSGTRLTVV.

This clone was detected only a few times. Distinct nucleotide sequences in the sample also encode this CDR3. CDR3 nucleotides: TGTGCCAGCAGCTCCACGGGGAACACTGAAGCTTTCTTT. Residues: CASSSTGNTEAFF. The chain employs TRBV7-3 and TRBJ1-1; no firm D call. Per germline, CDR1 SGHTA and CDR2 FQGTGA. The CDR3 runs to 13 residues. V was shortened by 4 bases and J by 1 base, with 7 bases between the two germline ends.

V usage is TRBV7-6 and J usage is TRBJ2-3, with 8 nucleotides matching TRBD2. V was clipped by 0 bases and J by 0 bases; unmatched bases: 11. The germline V gene has CDR1 SGHVS and CDR2 FNYEAQ. The CDR3 is 19 residues long. CDR3 in DNA: TGTGCCAGCAGCTTAGCGCCTCGGGGTAGCGGGGAAAGCACAGATACGCAGTATTTT. Translated, it gives CASSLAPRGSGESTDTQYF.

The CDR3 loop reads CATSPSQAGGSTDTQYF. The DNA of the CDR3 is TGTGCCACCAGTCCCTCCCAAGCGGGGGGAAGCACAGATACGCAGTATTTT. The genes are TRBV24-1 and TRBJ2-3; the match to TRBD2 covers 9 bases. V gave up 6 bases and J gave up 0 bases; unmatched junction bases: 9. The CDR3 runs to 17 residues. CDR1 and CDR2 from the germline V gene are KGHDR and SFDVKD.

This sequence joins TRBV5-1 and TRBJ1-4; D unresolved. Germline V lookup: CDR1 SGHRS, CDR2 YFSETQ. This CDR3 comprises 13 residues. V shed 7 bases and J shed 4 bases, with 11 bases lying between them. The CDR3, as DNA: TGCGCCAGCCGAGGAGGCGTTAATGAAAAACTGTTTTTT. The encoded protein is CASRGGVNEKLFF.

The chain joins TRBV21-1 to TRBJ1-2. TRBV21-1 is a pseudogene locus. This CDR3 contains 10 residues. The CDR3 nucleotides are TGTGCCAGCAGCGAGTGCGGCTACACCTTC. This codes for CASSECGYTF.

V usage is TRBV7-9 and J usage is TRBJ2-1; no clear D. CDR1 and CDR2 from the germline V gene are SEHNR and FQNEAQ (reference sequence). Between the trimmed V and J ends, which lost 1 base and 8 bases, there was a span of 12 bases. The CDR3 consists of 14 residues. The CDR3 sequence: CASSLGVTMDEQFF. The DNA of the CDR3 is TGTGCCAGCAGCTTAGGGGTCACTATGGATGAGCAGTTCTTC.

The chain combines TRBV5-1 with TRBJ1-4; 9 nucleotides agree with TRBD1. This CDR3 has 14 residues. CDR1 and CDR2 from the germline V gene are SGHRS and YFSETQ. Unmatched junction bases numbered 2, after V lost 2 bases and J lost 6 bases. The CDR3 coding sequence is TGCGCCAGCAGCTTACAGGGGGCTGATGAAAAACTGTTTTTT. Residues: CASSLQGADEKLFF.

V usage is TRBV15 and J usage is TRBJ2-1, with no clear D. The V end was cut by 1 base, the J end by 8 bases, with 6 bases between. Germline V gene data show CDR1 as LNHNV and CDR2 as YYDKDF (reference sequence). The CDR3 consists of 12 residues. The CDR3, as DNA: TGTGCCACCAGCAGAGTTGAGTATGAGCAGTTCTTC. Residues: CATSRVEYEQFF.

This CDR3 reads CASSPEAGAVYEQYF. CDR3 sequence (DNA): TGTGCCAGCAGCCCGGAGGCGGGGGCGGTCTACGAGCAGTACTTC. The V call is TRBV7-6, the J call TRBJ2-7; possibly TRBD2 for D (7 bases). Germline V gene data show CDR1 as SGHVS and CDR2 as FNYEAQ. CDR3 length: 15 amino acids. V lost 5 bases and J 3 bases, leaving 17 bases between the germline ends. Based on the CDR3 plus reference TRBV7-6 and TRBJ2-7, the full variable domain is GAGVSQSPRYKVTKRGQDVALRCDPISGHVSLYWYRQALGQGPEFLTYFNYEAQQDKSGLPNDRFSAERPEGSISTLTIQRTEQRDSAMYRCASSPEAGAVYEQYFGPGTRLTVT.

The chain links TRBV5-1 to TRBJ1-6, with D possibly TRBD1 on 6 matching bases. Germline V gene sequence: CDR1 SGHRS, CDR2 YFSETQ. The CDR3 consists of 17 residues. V was shortened by 4 bases and J by 7 bases, with 21 bases between the two germline ends. CDR3 sequence (DNA): TGCGCCAGCAGCCTAACCGAACCGGGACACCTAAATTCACCCCTCCACTTT. Translating gives CASSLTEPGHLNSPLHF.

This chain connects TRBV2 to TRBJ2-7; weak D call: TRBD2 (5 bases). Trimming took 3 bases from V and 6 from J, leaving 21 bases between them. The CDR3 spans 16 residues. The germline CDR1 and CDR2 sequences are SNHLY and FYNNEI. CDR3 DNA sequence: TGTGCCAGCAGTGATTTTCCCCCTGGCTTGGCGGGCGAGCAGTACTTC. Translated: CASSDFPPGLAGEQYF.